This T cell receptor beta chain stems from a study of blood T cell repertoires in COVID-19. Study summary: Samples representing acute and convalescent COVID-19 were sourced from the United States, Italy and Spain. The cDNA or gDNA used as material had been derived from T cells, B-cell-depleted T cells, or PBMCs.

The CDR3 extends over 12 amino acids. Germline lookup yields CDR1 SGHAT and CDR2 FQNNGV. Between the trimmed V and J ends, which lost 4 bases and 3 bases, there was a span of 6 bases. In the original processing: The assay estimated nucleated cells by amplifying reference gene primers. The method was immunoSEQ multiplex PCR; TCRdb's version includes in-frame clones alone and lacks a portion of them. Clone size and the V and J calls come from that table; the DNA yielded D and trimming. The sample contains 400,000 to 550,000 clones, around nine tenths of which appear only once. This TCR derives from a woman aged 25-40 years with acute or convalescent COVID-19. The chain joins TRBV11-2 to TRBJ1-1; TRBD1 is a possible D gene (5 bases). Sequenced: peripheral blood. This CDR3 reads CASSWGHTEAFF. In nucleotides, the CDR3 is TGTGCCAGCAGCTGGGGCCACACTGAAGCTTTCTTT.